This T cell receptor beta chain was identified during a study of T cell responses to AZD1222 COVID-19 vaccine. In its sample, this clone was seen once. Germline V gene sequence: CDR1 LGHDT, CDR2 YNNKEL (reference sequence). This CDR3 comprises 13 residues. Trimming shortened V by 0 bases and J by 7 bases, and 7 bases separated the two germline ends. Assay used: immunoSEQ multiplex PCR; TCRdb lists only in-frame clones, some missing. The sample records 150,000 to 200,000 clones, 90% to 95% being singletons. The receptor's source is an adult in good health. Sequencing used peripheral blood, obtained on day 0 of AZD1222 vaccination. The chain has TRBV3-1 (or the pseudogene TRBV3-2) and TRBJ1-5; unclear D gene. The CDR3 sequence: CASSQDVVQPQHF. The CDR3 coding sequence is TGTGCCAGCAGCCAAGATGTGGTACAGCCCCAGCATTTT.